This paragraph reports one T cell receptor (beta chain). Antigen specificity is unknown. This record belongs to a study of CD4 T cells in relation to SARS-CoV-2 and coronaviruses. Turning to the study itself: ViraFEST: roughly 9-day antigen culture of PBMCs, then TCR beta CDR3 sequencing.

CD4+ T cells from unexposed donors were obtained before the COVID-19 pandemic (2011-2018). After approximately ten days of culture, CD4+ T cells were isolated. On days 3 and 7, cultures got half fresh IL-2 medium. Clones were read by immunoSEQ multiplex PCR, and TCRdb kept only the in-frame ones, dropping some. The table lists about 23,000 clones, around 80% of them singletons. The CDR3 extends over 15 amino acids. V lost 6 bases, J lost 4 bases, and 19 bases lay in between. Germline lookup yields CDR1 LNHDA and CDR2 SQIVND (reference sequence). The V and J genes are TRBV19 and TRBJ2-7; tentative D call: TRBD2 (5 bases). Material for sequencing was CD4+ T cells from PBMCs, cultured in vitro. The receptor was isolated from a human donor in good health. The CDR3 bases are TGTGCCAGTAGCAACGTAGGAGGCCCTACTTACGAGCAGTACTTC. Translated, it gives CASSNVGGPTYEQYF.